Listed below are T cell receptor beta chains from one sample, sequenced in a study of blood T cell repertoires in COVID-19. Profiled with immunoSEQ multiplex PCR; TCRdb holds only in-frame clones, not every one. Among around 260,000 clones listed, 85% to 90% were seen once. Sequencing used peripheral blood. Receptors originate from a man aged 25 to 40 with acute or convalescent COVID-19. Each CDR3 is given with its conserved first and last residue. The D gene is left open where the match is weak. The listing skips clone size in some rows; elsewhere it reads once, few, many or a size class.

d_call | clone_size | j_call | v_call | cdr3_aa | cdr3_nt
. | . | TRBJ2-2 | TRBV5-8 | CASSLVGAGVGELFF | TGTGCCAGCAGCTTGGTCGGGGCAGGGGTCGGGGAGCTGTTTTTT
TRBD1 | . | TRBJ1-2 | TRBV9 | CASSAQTGLAYGYTF | TGTGCCAGCAGCGCCCAGACAGGGCTTGCCTATGGCTACACCTTC
TRBD2 | . | TRBJ2-6 | TRBV5-1 | CASSPGGAITNVLTF | TGCGCCAGCAGCCCGGGGGGGGCGATAACCAACGTCCTGACTTTC
. | . | TRBJ2-1 | TRBV9 | CASSRDTQSYNEQFF | TGTGCCAGCAGCCGGGACACCCAATCCTACAATGAGCAGTTCTTC
. | . | TRBJ2-2 | TRBV28 | CASSSSDGGRRGELFF | TGTGCCAGCAGTTCCTCGGACGGGGGTCGAAGGGGGGAGCTGTTTTTT
TRBD2 | . | TRBJ2-5 | TRBV18 | CASSLTTSGGETQYF | TGTGCCAGCTCACTCACGACTAGCGGGGGGGAGACCCAGTACTTC
TRBD1 | . | TRBJ1-4 | TRBV11-2 | CASISVRDRAEKLFF | TGTGCCAGCATCTCTGTGAGAGACAGGGCTGAAAAACTGTTTTTT
. | . | TRBJ1-5 | TRBV2 | CASSDGGGQPQHF | TGTGCCAGCAGTGACGGCGGAGGGCAGCCCCAGCATTTT
TRBD1 | . | TRBJ2-3 | TRBV30 | CAWSRTGGYDTQYF | TGTGCCTGGAGCCGGACAGGGGGATACGATACGCAGTATTTT
. | . | TRBJ2-1 | TRBV3-1/TRBV3-2 | CASSFRDYGVNEQFF | TGTGCCAGCAGCTTCCGGGATTACGGGGTAAATGAGCAGTTCTTC
. | . | TRBJ2-3 | TRBV12-2 | CASRFQGGGLTSTDTQYF | TGTGCAAGTCGCTTCCAAGGCGGGGGCCTGACGTCGACAGATACGCAGTATTTT
TRBD1 | . | TRBJ1-1 | TRBV5-6 | CASSLRTGGFTEAFF | TGTGCCAGCAGCTTGAGGACAGGGGGCTTCACTGAAGCTTTCTTT
. | . | TRBJ2-7 | TRBV6-2/TRBV6-3 | CASSHPQGLGEQYF | TGTGCCAGCAGTCATCCTCAGGGGCTAGGCGAGCAGTACTTC
TRBD2 | . | TRBJ2-7 | TRBV30 | CAWKATSLSYEQYF | TGTGCCTGGAAGGCGACTAGCTTATCCTACGAGCAGTACTTC
. | once | TRBJ1-2 | TRBV18 | CASSPTDGYGYTF | TGTGCCAGCTCACCGACTGACGGCTATGGCTACACCTTC
. | . | TRBJ1-6 | TRBV10-2 | CASSREDNSPLHF | TGCGCCAGCAGTAGAGAAGATAATTCACCCCTCCACTTT